Included here is one T cell receptor beta chain sequence, with context. This clonotype has just a few counts. Its binding antigen is unknown. Per-nucleotide qualities are absent, and no much larger clonotype sits a single base away. The data originate from a study of blood T cells in healthy people across ages (dated by TCRdb to about 2015). Describing the broader study: In model experiments, roughly one uniquely barcoded TCR beta cDNA molecule per two T cells was captured by template switching. To track age-related changes in TCR beta repertoire diversity, the study relied on deep sequencing normalized with unique cDNA molecular identifiers. Donors were grouped into four age groups: young (average roughly 17 years), middle-aged (over 35), aged (about 59) and long-lived (just over 80). Two additional independent replicas of 1 million unique cDNA reads from the same blood draw were analyzed for two donors (one aged 18 to 30 and one aged 80 or older). Overall study outcomes, separate from this receptor: Observed TCR beta diversity per million T cells fell roughly linearly with age, and a significant reduction was already apparent by age around 44. Compared with the aged group, the long-lived group had more naive CD4+ T cells, fewer expanded clones and increased TCR diversity, suggesting age selection. Estimates of total diversity based on one million sequenced T cells were regarded as lower bounds and as underestimates. Because profiling used bulk unsorted PBMCs, naive and antigen-experienced compartments could not be compared conclusively. The CMV infection status of donors was not known, potentially confounding age-related changes in expanded clonotypes. The percentage of naive T cells measured by flow cytometry correlated strongly with observed TCR beta diversity.

The roughly 39 donors, aged 6 to 90 years, were systemically healthy Caucasian individuals from Russia. Each donor gave about 9.7 milliliters of peripheral blood, drawn into EDTA-treated Vacutainer tubes. PBMCs were isolated by Ficoll-Paque density-gradient centrifugation, with at least 7 million obtained per sample. Trizol reagent was used to extract total RNA from the PBMCs, yielding at least 6 micrograms per sample. The percentages of naive CD45RAhigh/CD27high T cells were determined by flow cytometry on a PBMC aliquot from every donor. Libraries were made using 5' RACE. Sequencing was performed on an Illumina HiSeq 2500. A second PCR of roughly 7 to 12 cycles was run with a J-beta primer mix and a sample-barcoded 5' primer. A unique molecular identifier was introduced onto each TCR beta cDNA molecule by a template-switch 5' adaptor carrying 12 random nucleotides. Each sample yielded at least 3 million CDR3-containing paired-end reads. The Mint cDNA synthesis kit, primed by a TRBC-specific oligonucleotide, was used to synthesize first-strand cDNA from all RNA. After uracil-DNA glycosylase treatment, a first 18-cycle PCR used universal primers M1SS and BC2_uni_R on all cDNA. From the authors' description of their analysis: Normalization of each sample was performed by random selection of 1 million high-quality reads, each carrying a distinct molecular identifier. Reads with shared molecular identifiers were discarded instead of being binned into consensus sequences. MiTCR, with a Q25 quality threshold and the strictest error-elimination algorithm, was used for CDR3 identification, clonotype clustering and error correction. A nonparametric unseen species model using Euler transformation provided a lower-bound estimate of total TCR beta diversity. The public reads were run again by TCRdb, first through fastp at Q25 and then through MiXCR, and only productive beta chains were kept. Rows with one shared CDR3 protein collapse into an entry with the most common genes and DNA. The V and J calls were determined by TCRdb, not by the authors. The sample records roughly 800,000 distinct CDR3 sequences, 25% to 30% of which are singletons. Less than 3.5% of the sample is held by the ten biggest clonotypes.

The CDR3 runs 14 amino acids, cysteine and phenylalanine included. The entry retains the CDR3 DNA only, 42 bases that are in frame from base 1. Between the V and J ends, shortened by 4 bases and 6 bases respectively, the junction contains 14 bases. These data were also filed under a second study, of T cells of mothers and their children. As the second paper documents: Nine systemically healthy Caucasian individuals served as donors, namely three mothers together with their six children. cDNA synthesis consumed the entire amount of extracted RNA, loaded at approximately 1.6 ug RNA in each 15 ul reaction. Sample barcodes and 2-4 random nucleotides were added via the M1S primer in the second PCR. Over 9 million TCR beta CDR3 reads came from each mother, compared with millions of reads from each child. In both related and unrelated pairs, thymic selection shapes the output of TCR recombination in a similar way, with inherited differences having only a minor effect. Normalized repertoire overlap in related mother-child pairs was always slightly higher than in unrelated mother-child pairs, but the difference was never significant. No persistent microchimeric T cell clones were detected, at a sensitivity of approximately 110 clones per million clonotypes. In the study, deep NGS was used to compare the TCR beta repertoires of mothers and children, and features distinguishing related mother-child pairs from unrelated individuals were sought. On average, the children were around 11 +/- 4 years old, while the mothers were about 40 +/- 4 years old. After adapter ligation with NEBNext reagents, the libraries were sequenced on Illumina HiSeq 2000 with 100+100 nt paired-end reads. To avoid cross-contamination, the mother libraries and the child libraries were prepared a month apart and sequenced in separate runs. For each donor, between about 450,000 and 2,300,000 distinct TCR beta clonotypes were identified. Naive TCR beta clonotypes were estimated from low-frequency clonotypes matched to each donor's FACS-determined naive share, without sorting.

Here the chain combines TRBV12-3 or TRBV12-4 and TRBJ2-3; the D region is possibly TRBD1 or TRBD2, each matching across 6 bases. The receptor comes from a boy younger than 18 in good health. Sequenced: blood. The CDR3 reads CASSSRGPSDTQYF. At the DNA level, the sequence is TGTGCCAGCAGTTCACGGGGGCCAAGCGATACGCAGTATTTT.